The clone carrying this T cell receptor (beta chain) was detected ten times or more. Its matching antigen is unknown. The sample comes from a study of blood T cells in healthy people across ages. Germline V gives CDR1 SQVTM, CDR2 ANQGSEA. This CDR3 contains 12 residues. Trimming shortened V by 7 bases and J by 1 base, and 10 bases separated the two germline ends. PCR was performed a second time for roughly 7 to 11 cycles using a sample-barcoded 5' primer and a J-beta primer mix. TCRdb re-derived calls from the 5' RACE reads in MiXCR, one entry per CDR3 protein. This sample has some 1.5 million distinct CDR3 sequences, with 28% found just once. Study-wide findings and caveats: There was a strong correlation between TCR beta diversity and naive T cell percentage.

Caucasian individuals from Russia who were healthy and aged about 6 to 100 acted as donors. Each sample had at least 6 million PBMCs isolated. Extraction of total RNA produced a minimum of 5 micrograms from each sample. This receptor was identified in a woman aged 25 to 39 in good health. J is TRBJ2-5 and V is TRBV29-1; D may correspond to TRBD1 or TRBD2 (5 bases each). Sequencing was performed on blood. The CDR3 loop is CSEIGTQETQYF. DNA of the CDR3: TGCAGCGAAATAGGGACCCAAGAGACCCAGTACTTC. The whole variable domain, remainder taken from reference TRBV29-1 and TRBJ2-5, is SAVISQKPSRDICQRGTSLTIQCQVDSQVTMMFWYRQQPGQSLTLIATANQGSEATYESGFVIDKFPISRPNLTFSTLTVSNMSPEDSSIYLCSEIGTQETQYFGPGTRLLVL.